The clone carrying this T cell receptor beta chain has ten or more counts. Its antigen is currently unknown. The CDR3 is made up of 13 amino acids. V dropped 3 bases and J dropped 7 bases, with 13 bases sitting between them. The sample comes from a study of T cell repertoires in cytomegalovirus infection. Study overall: Public TCR beta signature analysis indicated the presence of both CMV infection and matching HLA type. Whole-study findings and limits: There were carriers of CMV plus the relevant HLA, and cumulative public TCR beta family frequency identified them. The response measured ex vivo was dominated by TCR beta clonotypes (HLA-C-restricted and CMV-specific).

TCRdb reanalysed the reads using MiXCR and keeps one entry per CDR3 protein. The data contain approximately 500,000 distinct CDR3 sequences, approximately 15% of them singletons. The sample taken for sequencing was CD8+ T cells from PBMCs. This TCR was recovered from a human donor in good health (CMV status not recorded). Some clones in this sample may be carry-over from other donors' samples. The V gene is TRBV12-3 or TRBV12-4, the J gene TRBJ2-7; a weak D match, TRBD1 (6 bases). The CDR3 protein is CASSLPGAVEQYF. The DNA of the CDR3 is TGTGCCAGCAGTTTGCCAGGGGCTGTGGAGCAGTACTTC.